These 29 T cell receptor beta chains originate from one sample sequenced in a study of T cell repertoires in cytomegalovirus infection. TCRdb re-analysed the reads in MiXCR, keeping a single row per CDR3 protein. The sample includes over 300,000 distinct CDR3 sequences, over 7.5% of them seen just once. The specimen was PBMCs. Every receptor here comes from a human donor in good health (CMV status not recorded). Some clones in this sample may be carry-over from other donors' samples.

This chain uses TRBV5-6 with TRBJ2-6; a possible D gene is TRBD1 (6 bases). Trimming pared 4 bases from V and 2 bases from J, leaving 10 bases between. In germline, CDR1 is SGHDT, CDR2 YYEEEE. The CDR3 consists of 15 residues. Here the CDR3 reads CASSPQGPGANVLTF. The CDR3 coding sequence is TGTGCCAGCAGCCCACAGGGACCTGGGGCCAACGTCCTGACTTTC. The full variable domain, completed using reference TRBV5-6 and TRBJ2-6, is DAGVTQSPTHLIKTRGQQVTLRCSPKSGHDTVSWYQQALGQGPQFIFQYYEEEERQRGNFPDRFSGHQFPNYSSELNVNALLLGDSALYLCASSPQGPGANVLTFGAGSRLTVL.

This clonotype turned up a few times. The rearrangement uses TRBV19 and TRBJ1-6; no clear D gene. This CDR3 is built from 15 residues. V lost 5 bases, J lost 4 bases, and 12 bases lay in between. Per germline, CDR1 LNHDA and CDR2 SQIVND (reference sequence). CDR3 loop: CASSLAERYNSPLHF. The CDR3 coding sequence is TGTGCCAGTAGTCTAGCAGAGAGATATAATTCACCCCTCCACTTT.

This clonotype was detected a few times. V and J are TRBV6-5 and TRBJ1-6, with 10 bases lining up with TRBD1. Germline V CDR1 and CDR2: MNHEY, SVGAGI. J gave up 9 bases and V 2 bases, and 4 bases lay outside the gene matches. There are 15 residues in the CDR3. The CDR3 loop reads CASSYDRGLSSPLHF. DNA of the CDR3: TGTGCCAGCAGTTACGACAGGGGGCTAAGTTCACCCCTCCACTTT.

The chain combines TRBV20-1 with TRBJ1-5; TRBD1 agrees at 10 bases. The J segment lost 8 bases and the V segment lost 1 base, leaving 5 bases of the junction unmatched. There are 14 residues in the CDR3. Germline CDR1 is DFQATT and CDR2 is SNEGSKA (reference sequence). CDR3 residues: CSARGGQGMKPQHF. The CDR3 region has the DNA TGCAGTGCTAGAGGGGGACAGGGGATGAAGCCCCAGCATTTT.

The table lists this clonotype with a few counts. This chain uses TRBV27 with TRBJ2-1; 7 positions match TRBD1. The J segment lost 6 bases and the V segment lost 6 bases, leaving 5 bases of the junction unmatched. CDR3 length equals 13 residues. Per the germline V gene, CDR1 is MNHEY and CDR2 is SMNVEV (reference sequence). CDR3 nucleotides: TGTGCCAGCAGAACGACAGGGAGCAATGAGCAGTTCTTC. It specifies CASRTTGSNEQFF.

The chain employs TRBV20-1 and TRBJ2-3, with 9 bases matching TRBD2. V lost 4 bases to trimming and J lost 5 bases; unmatched junction nucleotides: 10. The CDR3 length is 15 residues. Per the germline V gene, CDR1 is DFQATT and CDR2 is SNEGSKA (reference sequence). The chain's CDR3 is CSANRASGKGDTQYF. The CDR3 nucleotides are TGCAGTGCTAATAGGGCTAGCGGGAAAGGAGATACGCAGTATTTT.

In its sample, this clonotype was seen a few times. The chain combines TRBV6-8 with TRBJ2-3; unclear D gene. The ends were cut back, 5 bases at V and 2 bases at J, with 8 bases in the middle. Germline V lookup: CDR1 MNHGY, CDR2 SAAAGT. The CDR3 extends over 13 amino acids. The CDR3 DNA reads as TGTGCCAGCAGTGAACCCAACACAGATACGCAGTATTTT. As protein: CASSEPNTDTQYF.

This clonotype was counted at least ten times. The CDR3 loop reads CASSLTGRRDTQYF. CDR3 coding DNA: TGTGCCAGCAGCTTAACAGGCAGGAGGGATACGCAGTATTTT. The rearrangement links TRBV7-2 to TRBJ2-3; D assignment may be TRBD1 or TRBD2 (5 bases each). This CDR3 comprises 14 residues. Germline values: CDR1 SGHTA, CDR2 FQGNSA. V was clipped by 2 bases and J by 6 bases, with 12 bases between them.

This chain joins TRBV20-1 and TRBJ2-1, with D possibly TRBD2 on 6 matching bases. The ends were cut back, 0 bases at V and 7 bases at J, with 10 bases in the middle. The germline V gene encodes CDR1 DFQATT and CDR2 SNEGSKA (reference sequence). The CDR3 is made up of 13 amino acids. The CDR3: CSARDVRENEQFF. The DNA for the CDR3 is TGCAGTGCTAGAGACGTCCGGGAGAATGAGCAGTTCTTC.

The V call is TRBV20-1, the J call TRBJ2-3, with D perhaps TRBD2 (5 bases). The length of the CDR3 is 15 residues. Trimming pared 6 bases from V and 0 bases from J, leaving 16 bases between. CDR1 is DFQATT, CDR2 SNEGSKA, per germline (reference sequence). CDR3 sequence (DNA): TGCAGTGCAACCCCGCGGGCGCAGAGCACAGATACGCAGTATTTT. This sequence encodes CSATPRAQSTDTQYF.

The V gene is TRBV6-5, the J gene TRBJ2-1, with 9 bases fitting TRBD1. The CDR3 length is 15 residues. The germline V gene has CDR1 MNHEY and CDR2 SVGAGI. The V gene end was trimmed by 6 bases and the J gene end by 7 bases; junction bases not matched to a gene: 10. The CDR3 loop reads CASSADRGRGNEQFF. CDR3 coding DNA: TGTGCCAGCAGCGCGGACAGGGGAAGGGGGAATGAGCAGTTCTTC.

This clonotype was seen more than once but under ten times. The CDR3: CASSSYRGRLANEQFF. The CDR3 bases are TGTGCCAGCAGTTCGTACAGGGGCAGACTAGCCAATGAGCAGTTCTTC. The chain uses TRBV28 and TRBJ2-1; D tentatively reads TRBD1 or TRBD2 (7 bases each). Trimming removed 4 bases from V and 6 bases from J, with 19 bases in between. The CDR3 has 16 amino acids. The germline V gene encodes CDR1 MDHEN and CDR2 SYDVKM. The whole variable domain, remainder taken from reference TRBV28 and TRBJ2-1, is DVKVTQSSRYLVKRTGEKVFLECVQDMDHENMFWYRQDPGLGLRLIYFSYDVKMKEKGDIPEGYSVSREKKERFSLILESASTNQTSMYLCASSSYRGRLANEQFFGPGTRLTVL.

This clonotype was counted between two and nine times. The rearrangement joins TRBV18 to TRBJ2-5; D may be TRBD1 (6 bases). CDR1 is KGHSH, CDR2 LQKENI, per germline. This CDR3 has 15 amino acids. V lost 2 bases to trimming and J lost 4 bases, with 14 bases between them. CDR3 region: CASSPKQGIRETQYF. CDR3 DNA sequence: TGTGCCAGCTCACCAAAGCAGGGGATTCGAGAGACCCAGTACTTC.

The chain joins TRBV6-1 to TRBJ2-1; perhaps TRBD1 as D (5 bases). Germline V gene sequence: CDR1 MNHNS, CDR2 SASEGT. This CDR3 is 13 amino acids long. V lost 4 bases and J 6 bases, leaving 10 bases between the germline ends. The CDR3 bases are TGTGCCAGCAGTGCGAGACAGTCCAATGAGCAGTTCTTC. Translated, it gives CASSARQSNEQFF.

In this sample, this clonotype turned up many times. The rearrangement links TRBV7-8 to TRBJ2-1; TRBD2 agrees at 11 bases. The J segment lost 5 bases and the V segment lost 4 bases, leaving 7 bases of the junction unmatched. CDR1 and CDR2 (germline): SGHVS, FQNEAQ. The CDR3 totals 16 residues. The CDR3 here is CASSSRLAGSNNEQFF. The CDR3 DNA reads as TGTGCCAGCAGCTCCCGACTAGCGGGAAGCAACAATGAGCAGTTCTTC.

This clonotype was recorded a few times. The J gene is TRBJ1-5, the V gene TRBV6-2 or TRBV6-3; D is unresolved. Germline lookup yields CDR1 MNHEY and CDR2 SVGEGT. V gave up 5 bases and J gave up 0 bases, with 11 bases separating them. The CDR3 loop spans 15 amino acids. Here the CDR3 DNA reads TGTGCCAGCAGTGCCCTGGGTAATAGCAATCAGCCCCAGCATTTT. Its protein product is CASSALGNSNQPQHF.

This clonotype was picked up a small number of times. This chain joins TRBV19 and TRBJ2-1; possibly TRBD2 for D (6 bases). V shed 6 bases and J shed 5 bases, with 20 bases lying between them. Germline CDR1 reads LNHDA; CDR2 reads SQIVND (reference sequence). The length of the CDR3 is 16 residues. CDR3 nucleotide sequence: TGTGCCAGTAGACCACGGGGTAGCGGAAACCACAATGAGCAGTTCTTC. This encodes CASRPRGSGNHNEQFF.

A remark on this clonotype: Since a much larger clone is just one base distant, this may be a read error. The chain joins TRBV12-3 or TRBV12-4 to TRBJ1-6; a possible D gene is TRBD1 (5 bases). This CDR3 is built from 15 residues. The CDR3 spells CTSSQGSYPGSPLHF. The CDR3 bases are TGTACCAGCAGTCAGGGATCCTACCCGGGTTCACCCCTCCACTTT.

The rearrangement joins TRBV4-2 to TRBJ1-5; 8 positions match TRBD1. J was trimmed by 4 bases and V by 3 bases; bases with no gene match: 5. Germline CDR1 is LGHNA and CDR2 is YNFKEQ. The CDR3 runs to 15 residues. In DNA form, the CDR3 reads TGTGCCAGCAGCCAGGATAGGACAGGGAATCAGCCCCAGCATTTT. This encodes CASSQDRTGNQPQHF.

This clonotype was seen repeatedly, ten times or more. This sequence joins TRBV6-2 or TRBV6-3 and TRBJ2-2; D remains unclear. This CDR3 region has 14 residues. V lost 0 bases to trimming and J lost 7 bases, with 9 bases between them. CDR1 and CDR2 from the germline V gene are MNHEY and SVGEGT. This CDR3 reads CASSYSNLNGELFF. The CDR3 bases are TGTGCCAGCAGTTACTCGAACCTAAACGGGGAGCTGTTTTTT.

The chain has TRBV28 and TRBJ1-1; D perhaps matches TRBD1 (6 bases). V was clipped by 4 bases and J by 1 base, with 13 bases between them. The length of the CDR3 is 15 residues. Looked up from germline, CDR1 is MDHEN and CDR2 is SYDVKM. The CDR3 is CASSSTGAGNTEAFF. DNA for the CDR3: TGTGCCAGCAGTTCCACGGGGGCAGGGAACACTGAAGCTTTCTTT.

This clonotype was observed a handful of times. The chain recombines TRBV28 with TRBJ1-6; 9 nucleotides line up with TRBD1. J lost 7 bases, V lost 4 bases, and 5 bases had no gene match. This CDR3 comprises 15 residues. Germline CDR1 reads MDHEN; CDR2 reads SYDVKM. The CDR3 nucleotides are TGTGCCAGCAGTTCACAGGGGGCCAAGAATTCACCCCTCCACTTT. Translation: CASSSQGAKNSPLHF.

This clonotype was recorded a few times. V is TRBV7-8 and J is TRBJ2-3; D is perhaps TRBD1 or TRBD2 (6 bases each). V dropped 8 bases and J dropped 2 bases, with 11 bases sitting between them. The CDR3 totals 13 residues. The germline CDR1 and CDR2 sequences are SGHVS and FQNEAQ. CDR3 protein: CASAPGATDTQYF. CDR3 nucleotides: TGTGCCAGCGCCCCGGGGGCCACAGATACGCAGTATTTT.

This chain uses TRBV11-3 with TRBJ2-3; 8 nucleotides agree with TRBD2. Per germline, CDR1 SGHNT and CDR2 YENEEA. Trimming cost V 3 bases and J 5 bases; bases outside gene matches: 4. This CDR3 is built from 14 residues. CDR3 in DNA: TGTGCCAGCAGCTTCGGGAGGGGTGAAGATACGCAGTATTTT. Encoded protein: CASSFGRGEDTQYF.

There are many counts of this clonotype. The gene calls are TRBV7-2 and TRBJ2-7; weak D call: TRBD1 (8 bases). Germline CDR1 is SGHTA and CDR2 is FQGNSA. Trimming cost V 5 bases and J 0 bases, with 11 bases left between them. This CDR3 comprises 14 residues. CDR3 in DNA: TGTGCCAGCAGCAACAGGGGGGGCTCCTACGAGCAGTACTTC. Protein product: CASSNRGGSYEQYF.

This clonotype was observed a few times. This chain joins TRBV11-2 and TRBJ2-7; D not certain. Germline V gene sequence: CDR1 SGHAT, CDR2 FQNNGV. This CDR3 is built from 16 residues. V lost 1 base to trimming and J lost 0 bases, with 13 bases between them. CDR3 sequence: CASSLVTALSSYEQYF. CDR3 DNA: TGTGCCAGCAGCTTAGTTACAGCCCTGAGCTCCTACGAGCAGTACTTC.

This clonotype was picked up many times. This chain joins TRBV6-5 and TRBJ2-1; D is unresolved. This CDR3 has 15 amino acids. Germline V gene lookup returns CDR1 MNHEY and CDR2 SVGAGI. V was shortened by 6 bases and J by 2 bases, with 14 bases between the two germline ends. CDR3 sequence (DNA): TGTGCCAGCAGCCCTTCCGAGAACCCCTACAATGAGCAGTTCTTC. Amino acid sequence: CASSPSENPYNEQFF.

This chain uses TRBV11-2 with TRBJ2-7; 10 positions agree with TRBD2. CDR1 SGHAT and CDR2 FQNNGV come from the germline V gene. The CDR3 covers 15 residues. Trimming at V came to 3 bases and at J to 7 bases, leaving 9 bases not matched to a gene. CDR3 sequence (DNA): TGTGCCAGCAGCTTTGGGGTAGCGGGAGGTTGGGAGCAGTACTTC. Translated, it gives CASSFGVAGGWEQYF.

This clonotype was recorded at least ten times. The CDR3 region has the DNA TGTGCCAGCAACCCCCTAATCGGGGGTATTTCCTACGAGCAGTACTTC. This encodes CASNPLIGGISYEQYF. The V gene is TRBV7-8, the J gene TRBJ2-7; D might be TRBD2 (6 bases). Trimming pared 7 bases from V and 1 base from J, leaving 20 bases between. CDR1 SGHVS and CDR2 FQNEAQ come from the germline V gene. This CDR3 comprises 16 residues.